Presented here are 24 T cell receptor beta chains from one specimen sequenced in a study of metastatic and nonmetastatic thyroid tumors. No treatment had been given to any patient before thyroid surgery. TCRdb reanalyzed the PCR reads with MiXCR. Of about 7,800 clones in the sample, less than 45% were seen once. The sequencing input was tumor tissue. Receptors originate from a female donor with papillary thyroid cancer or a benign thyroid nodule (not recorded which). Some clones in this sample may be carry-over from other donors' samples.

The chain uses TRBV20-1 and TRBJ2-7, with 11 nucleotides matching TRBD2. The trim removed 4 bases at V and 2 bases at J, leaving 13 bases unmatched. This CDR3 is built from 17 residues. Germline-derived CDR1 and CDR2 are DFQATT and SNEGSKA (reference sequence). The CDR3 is CSAIPTGGTSGTYEQYF. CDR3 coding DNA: TGCAGTGCTATCCCCACAGGAGGGACTAGCGGAACCTACGAGCAGTACTTC.

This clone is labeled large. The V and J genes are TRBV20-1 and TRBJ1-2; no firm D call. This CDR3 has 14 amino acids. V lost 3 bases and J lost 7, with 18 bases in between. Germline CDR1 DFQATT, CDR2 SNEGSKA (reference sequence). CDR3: CSASPLEYSGGYTF. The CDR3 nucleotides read TGCAGTGCTAGTCCGCTAGAGTATTCGGGTGGCTACACCTTC.

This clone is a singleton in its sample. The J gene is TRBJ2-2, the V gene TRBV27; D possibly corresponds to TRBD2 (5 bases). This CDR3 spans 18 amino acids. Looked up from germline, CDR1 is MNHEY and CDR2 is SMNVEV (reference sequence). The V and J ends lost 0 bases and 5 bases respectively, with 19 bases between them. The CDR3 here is CASSLSFNPGRGTGELFF. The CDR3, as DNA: TGTGCCAGCAGTTTATCATTCAATCCTGGACGAGGGACCGGGGAGCTGTTTTTT.

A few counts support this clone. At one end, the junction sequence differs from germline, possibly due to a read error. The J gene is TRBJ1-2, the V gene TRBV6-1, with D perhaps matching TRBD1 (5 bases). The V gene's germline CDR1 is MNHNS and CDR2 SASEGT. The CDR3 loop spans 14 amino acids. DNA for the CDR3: TGTGCCAGCACTGAAGGGTGGGGGATCTATGGCTACACCTTC. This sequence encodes CASTEGWGIYGYTF.

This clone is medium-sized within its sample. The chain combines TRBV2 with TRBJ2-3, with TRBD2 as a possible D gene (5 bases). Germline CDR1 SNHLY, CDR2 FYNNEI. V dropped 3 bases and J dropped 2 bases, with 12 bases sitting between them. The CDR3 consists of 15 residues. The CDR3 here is CASSEASQTTDTQYF. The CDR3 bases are TGTGCCAGCAGTGAGGCTAGCCAGACCACAGATACGCAGTATTTT.

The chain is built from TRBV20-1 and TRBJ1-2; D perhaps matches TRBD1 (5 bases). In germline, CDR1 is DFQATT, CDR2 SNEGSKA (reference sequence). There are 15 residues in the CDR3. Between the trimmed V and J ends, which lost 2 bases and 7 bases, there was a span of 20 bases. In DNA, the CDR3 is TGCAGTGCTAGAAGTCCGATGCAGGGAATTAGTGGCTACACCTTC. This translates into CSARSPMQGISGYTF.

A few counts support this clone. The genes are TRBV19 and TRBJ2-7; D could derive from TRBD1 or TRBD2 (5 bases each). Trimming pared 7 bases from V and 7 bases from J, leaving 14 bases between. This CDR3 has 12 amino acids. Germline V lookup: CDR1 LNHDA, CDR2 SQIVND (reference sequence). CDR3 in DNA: TGTGCCAGTATTGGGGGAGTCGGGGAGCAGTACTTC. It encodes CASIGGVGEQYF. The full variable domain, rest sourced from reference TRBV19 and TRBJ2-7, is DGGITQSPKYLFRKEGQNVTLSCEQNLNHDAMYWYRQDPGQGLRLIYYSQIVNDFQKGDIAEGYSVSREKKESFPLTVTSAQKNPTAFYLCASIGGVGEQYFGPGTRLTVT.

CDR3 sequence (DNA): TGTGCCAGCAGCTCGGGAGAGTCTGGGGATACCCAGTACTTC. Amino acid sequence: CASSSGESGDTQYF. This chain connects TRBV7-9 to TRBJ2-5; maybe TRBD2 (6 bases). CDR1 and CDR2 from the germline V gene are SEHNR and FQNEAQ (reference sequence). The CDR3 runs to 14 residues. Trimming shortened V by 4 bases and J by 8 bases, and 17 bases separated the two germline ends.

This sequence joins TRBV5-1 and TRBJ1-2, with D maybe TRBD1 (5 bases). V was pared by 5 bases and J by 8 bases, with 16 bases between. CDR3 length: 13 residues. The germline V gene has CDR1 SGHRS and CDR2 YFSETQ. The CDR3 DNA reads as TGCGCCAGCAGTCCCAGGGTCCATAGGGGCTACACCTTC. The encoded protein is CASSPRVHRGYTF.

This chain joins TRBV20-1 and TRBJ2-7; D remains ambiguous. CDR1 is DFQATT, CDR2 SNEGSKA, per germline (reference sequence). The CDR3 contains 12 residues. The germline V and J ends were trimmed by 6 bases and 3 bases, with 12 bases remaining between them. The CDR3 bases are TGCAGTGCCCCGGAGATCGACTACGAGCAGTACTTC. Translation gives CSAPEIDYEQYF.

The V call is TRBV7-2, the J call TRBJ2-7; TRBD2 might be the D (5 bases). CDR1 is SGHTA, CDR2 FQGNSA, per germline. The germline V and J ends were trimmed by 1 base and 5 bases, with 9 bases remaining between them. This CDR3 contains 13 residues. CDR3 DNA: TGTGCCAGCAGCTTAGAGAACGGGGACGAGCAGTACTTC. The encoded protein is CASSLENGDEQYF.

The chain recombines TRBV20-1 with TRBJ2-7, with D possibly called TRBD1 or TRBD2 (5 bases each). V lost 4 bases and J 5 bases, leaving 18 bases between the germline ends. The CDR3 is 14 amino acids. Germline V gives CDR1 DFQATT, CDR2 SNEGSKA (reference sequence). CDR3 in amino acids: CSATPGPRSDEQYF. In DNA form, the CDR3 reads TGCAGTGCTACTCCGGGGCCCAGATCGGACGAGCAGTACTTC.

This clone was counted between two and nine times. The CDR3 coding sequence is TGTGCCACCAGCAGACAGTGGACAGGGGGGAACGAGCAGTACTTC. Translated: CATSRQWTGGNEQYF. This rearrangement joins TRBV15 to TRBJ2-7; 10 bases align to TRBD1. Germline CDR1 reads LNHNV; CDR2 reads YYDKDF (reference sequence). The CDR3 length is 15 residues. V gave up 2 bases and J gave up 5 bases; unmatched junction bases: 6. Drawing the rest from reference TRBV15 and TRBJ2-7, the complete variable domain is DAMVIQNPRYQVTQFGKPVTLSCSQTLNHNVMYWYQQKSSQAPKLLFHYYDKDFNNEADTPDNFQSRRPNTSFCFLDIRSPGLGDTAMYLCATSRQWTGGNEQYFGPGTRLTVT.

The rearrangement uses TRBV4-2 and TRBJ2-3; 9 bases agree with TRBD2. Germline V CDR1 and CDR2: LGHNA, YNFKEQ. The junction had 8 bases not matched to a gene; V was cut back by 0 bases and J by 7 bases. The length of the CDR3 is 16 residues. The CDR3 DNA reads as TGTGCCAGCAGCCAAGATTGGCTAGCGGGACACAATACGCAGTATTTT. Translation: CASSQDWLAGHNTQYF.

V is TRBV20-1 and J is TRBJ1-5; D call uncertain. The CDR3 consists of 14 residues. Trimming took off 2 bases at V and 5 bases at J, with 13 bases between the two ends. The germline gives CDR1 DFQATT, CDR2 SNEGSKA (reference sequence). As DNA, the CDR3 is TGCAGTGCTAGACCTTCGAAGGGATATCAGCCCCAGCATTTT. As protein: CSARPSKGYQPQHF.

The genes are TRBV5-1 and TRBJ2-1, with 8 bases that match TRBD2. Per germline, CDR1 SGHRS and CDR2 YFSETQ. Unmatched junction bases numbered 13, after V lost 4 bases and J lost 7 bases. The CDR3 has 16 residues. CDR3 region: CASSPSGLGLGNEQFF. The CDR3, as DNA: TGCGCCAGCAGCCCATCGGGACTAGGTTTGGGTAATGAGCAGTTCTTC.

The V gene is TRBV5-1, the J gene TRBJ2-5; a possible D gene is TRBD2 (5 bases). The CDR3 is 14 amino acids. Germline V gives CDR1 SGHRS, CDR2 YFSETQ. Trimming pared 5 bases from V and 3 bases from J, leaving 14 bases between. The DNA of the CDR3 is TGCGCCAGCAGTTCATCGGGGAGAGAAGAGACCCAGTACTTC. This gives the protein CASSSSGREETQYF.

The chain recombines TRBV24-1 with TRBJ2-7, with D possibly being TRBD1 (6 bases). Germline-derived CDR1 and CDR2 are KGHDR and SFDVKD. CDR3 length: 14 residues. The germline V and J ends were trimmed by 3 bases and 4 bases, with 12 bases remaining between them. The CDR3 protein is CATSDTRGSYEQYF. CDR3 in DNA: TGTGCCACCAGTGATACCAGGGGCAGTTACGAGCAGTACTTC.

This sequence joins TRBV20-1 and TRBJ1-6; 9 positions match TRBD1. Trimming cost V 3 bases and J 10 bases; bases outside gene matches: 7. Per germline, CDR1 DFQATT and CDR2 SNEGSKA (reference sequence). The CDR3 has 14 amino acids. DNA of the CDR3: TGCAGTGCTAGTTCGGGGACAGGGAGCTCACCCCTCCACTTT. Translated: CSASSGTGSSPLHF.

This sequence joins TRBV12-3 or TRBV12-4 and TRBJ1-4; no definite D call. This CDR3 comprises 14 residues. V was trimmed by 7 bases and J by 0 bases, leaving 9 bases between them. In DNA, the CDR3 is TGTGCCAGCACGTCCAGTGCAACTAATGAAAAACTGTTTTTT. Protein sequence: CASTSSATNEKLFF.

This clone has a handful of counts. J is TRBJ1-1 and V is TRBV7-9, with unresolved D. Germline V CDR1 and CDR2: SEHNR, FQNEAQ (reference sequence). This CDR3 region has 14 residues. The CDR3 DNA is TGTGCAAACAGCGATTTTCGATCGAACACTGAAGCTTTCTTT. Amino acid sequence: CANSDFRSNTEAFF.

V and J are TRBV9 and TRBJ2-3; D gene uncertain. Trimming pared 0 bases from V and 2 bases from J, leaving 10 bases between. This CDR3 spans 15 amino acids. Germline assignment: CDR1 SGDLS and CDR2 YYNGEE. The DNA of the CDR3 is TGTGCCAGCAGCGTAGGTACGGCTCACACAGATACGCAGTATTTT. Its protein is CASSVGTAHTDTQYF. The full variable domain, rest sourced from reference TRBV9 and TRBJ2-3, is DSGVTQTPKHLITATGQRVTLRCSPRSGDLSVYWYQQSLDQGLQFLIQYYNGEERAKGNILERFSAQQFPDLHSELNLSSLELGDSALYFCASSVGTAHTDTQYFGPGTRLTVL.

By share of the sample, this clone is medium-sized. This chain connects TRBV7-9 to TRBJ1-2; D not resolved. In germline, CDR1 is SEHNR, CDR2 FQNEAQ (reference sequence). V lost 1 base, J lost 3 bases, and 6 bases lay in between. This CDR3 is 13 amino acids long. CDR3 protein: CASSLDSDYGYTF. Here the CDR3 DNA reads TGTGCCAGCAGCTTAGACAGCGACTATGGCTACACCTTC.

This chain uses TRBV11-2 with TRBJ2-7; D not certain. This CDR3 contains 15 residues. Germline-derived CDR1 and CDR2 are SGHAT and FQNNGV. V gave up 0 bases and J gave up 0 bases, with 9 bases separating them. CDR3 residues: CASSLDLVRSYEQYF. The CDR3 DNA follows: TGTGCCAGCAGCTTAGATTTGGTCCGCTCCTACGAGCAGTACTTC.